The 20 T cell receptor beta chains listed next were all sequenced from one sample in a study of beta chain features in type 1 diabetes. Every isolated RNA sample was fully reverse transcribed, so sequencing captured expressed TCRB transcripts. Profiled with immunoSEQ multiplex PCR; TCRdb holds only in-frame clones, not every one. The sample contains a few hundred thousand clones, over 10% of which appear only once. Specimen: naive CD4+ T cells from blood. The receptors stem from a young man in good health.

The rearrangement uses TRBV28 and TRBJ1-1; no clear D gene. The CDR3 runs to 11 residues. Trimming left V 10 bases short and J 10 bases short, with 16 bases between. The germline V gene encodes CDR1 MDHEN and CDR2 SYDVKM. CDR3 nucleotides: TGTGCCACCGAGGTGAATACGGGAGCTTTCTTT. Translated, it gives CATEVNTGAFF.

The sample holds a few counts of this clone. The chain employs TRBV18 and TRBJ2-3; possible D gene TRBD2, 6 bases. The CDR3 spans 15 residues. Germline-derived CDR1 and CDR2 are KGHSH and LQKENI. V gave up 3 bases and J gave up 3 bases, with 13 bases separating them. As DNA, the CDR3 is TGTGCCAGCTCACCTATGGCGGGAACAACAGATACGCAGTATTTT. As protein: CASSPMAGTTDTQYF. Drawing the rest from reference TRBV18 and TRBJ2-3, the complete variable domain is NAGVMQNPRHLVRRRGQEARLRCSPMKGHSHVYWYRQLPEEGLKFMVYLQKENIIDESGMPKERFSAEFPKEGPSILRIQQVVRGDSAAYFCASSPMAGTTDTQYFGPGTRLTVL.

This clone came up a few times. This same CDR3 is encoded by further DNA sequences in the sample. The chain couples TRBV30 to TRBJ1-4; 7 nucleotides agree with TRBD1. This CDR3 spans 14 amino acids. Per germline, CDR1 GTSNPN and CDR2 SVGIG (reference sequence). The junction had 4 bases not matched to a gene; V was cut back by 0 bases and J by 6 bases. CDR3 nucleotides: TGTGCCTGGAGTGTAGGTACAGGGGATGAAAAACTGTTTTTT. As protein: CAWSVGTGDEKLFF.

There are a few counts of this clone. The chain carries TRBV11-2 and TRBJ2-5; 9 nucleotides align to TRBD2. Germline V gene sequence: CDR1 SGHAT, CDR2 FQNNGV. The junction had 9 bases not matched to a gene; V was cut back by 2 bases and J by 5 bases. CDR3 length: 16 amino acids. The CDR3 loop reads CASSLRWREGHETQYF. In nucleotides, the CDR3 is TGTGCCAGCAGCTTAAGGTGGCGGGAGGGCCACGAGACCCAGTACTTC.

This clone is a singleton in its sample. An end of the junction differs from the germline gene, which may be a read error. J is TRBJ1-2 and V is TRBV9; 10 bases align to TRBD1. Germline CDR1 is SGDLS and CDR2 is YYNGEE. This CDR3 comprises 13 residues. Written as DNA, the CDR3 is TGTGCCAGCAGCGTATTGGACAGGGGGGTGCCGCTCTTC. This codes for CASSVLDRGVPLF.

In this sample, this clone turned up a few times. This chain uses TRBV6-6 with TRBJ2-7; TRBD2 is a possible D gene (6 bases). V dropped 7 bases and J dropped 3 bases, with 19 bases sitting between them. CDR1 and CDR2 (germline): MNHNY, SVGAGI (reference sequence). This CDR3 is 15 amino acids long. The CDR3 here is CASTSTAGYGYEQYF. In DNA form, the CDR3 reads TGTGCCAGCACGTCTACTGCGGGGTACGGCTACGAGCAGTACTTC.

V gene TRBV13 combines with J gene TRBJ2-2; the match to TRBD2 covers 11 bases. The V gene end was trimmed by 5 bases and the J gene end by 2 bases; junction bases not matched to a gene: 4. The CDR3 has 16 residues. In germline, CDR1 is PRHDT, CDR2 FYEKMQ (reference sequence). The CDR3 DNA is TGTGCCAGCAGCGAGGGGACTAGCGGAAACACCGGGGAGCTGTTTTTT. This codes for CASSEGTSGNTGELFF. Full variable domain (outside the CDR3, taken from reference TRBV13 and TRBJ2-2): AAGVIQSPRHLIKEKRETATLKCYPIPRHDTVYWYQQGPGQDPQFLISFYEKMQSDKGSIPDRFSAQQFSDYHSELNMSSLELGDSALYFCASSEGTSGNTGELFFGEGSRLTVL.

The table lists this clone with a few counts. This chain links TRBV7-8 with TRBJ2-6, with D uncertain. The V gene lost 5 bases and the J gene lost 0 bases, with 11 bases spanning the gap. This CDR3 region has 16 residues. Germline loops: CDR1 SGHVS, CDR2 FQNEAQ. The CDR3 reads CASSIATASGANVLTF. In nucleotides, the CDR3 is TGTGCCAGCAGCATCGCGACTGCCTCTGGGGCCAACGTCCTGACTTTC. Looking up the rest from reference TRBV7-8 and TRBJ2-6 gives the full variable domain: GAGVSQSPRYKVAKRGQDVALRCDPISGHVSLFWYQQALGQGPEFLTYFQNEAQLDKSGLPSDRFFAERPEGSVSTLKIQRTQQEDSAVYLCASSIATASGANVLTFGAGSRLTVL.

Only a few counts were recorded for this clone. The chain recombines TRBV15 with TRBJ1-1, with TRBD1 matching over 10 bases. V dropped 3 bases and J dropped 4; count of bases not matched to a gene: 5. The germline CDR1 and CDR2 sequences are LNHNV and YYDKDF (reference sequence). This CDR3 has 15 residues. The DNA of the CDR3 is TGTGCCACCAGCAGGGATCGGACAGGGGGCACTGAAGCTTTCTTT. Protein: CATSRDRTGGTEAFF.

This chain's CDR3 is CASRSSGENSPLHF. In DNA form, the CDR3 reads TGTGCCAGCAGGTCCTCAGGGGAAAATTCACCCCTCCACTTT. The chain has TRBV9 and TRBJ1-6; D might be TRBD1 (6 bases). The CDR3 is 14 residues long. Per the germline V gene, CDR1 is SGDLS and CDR2 is YYNGEE. V shed 5 bases and J shed 7 bases, with 13 bases lying between them.

V and J are TRBV9 and TRBJ2-6, with a weak D call TRBD2 (5 bases). Trimming cost V 4 bases and J 2 bases, with 10 bases left between them. Germline V gives CDR1 SGDLS, CDR2 YYNGEE. The CDR3 contains 15 residues. This CDR3 is CASSPGSTGANVLTF. CDR3 bases: TGTGCCAGCAGCCCGGGATCTACTGGGGCCAACGTCCTGACTTTC.

This clone has only a few counts. The V gene is TRBV7-2, the J gene TRBJ2-7; TRBD2 matches 11 bases. The J segment lost 5 bases and the V segment lost 4 bases, leaving 10 bases of the junction unmatched. The CDR3 has 16 amino acids. CDR1 is SGHTA, CDR2 FQGNSA, per germline. DNA for the CDR3: TGTGCCAGCAGCTCCTATAGCGGGAGGGCCACGAACGAGCAGTACTTC. Translation: CASSSYSGRATNEQYF.

This clone appeared a few times. The rearrangement joins TRBV5-1 to TRBJ2-1; D call uncertain. The CDR3 has 15 residues. V was trimmed by 0 bases and J by 2 bases, leaving 9 bases between them. CDR1 SGHRS and CDR2 YFSETQ come from the germline V gene. CDR3 DNA: TGCGCCAGCAGCTTGGGTCCAGAACCCTACAATGAGCAGTTCTTC. It translates to CASSLGPEPYNEQFF.

A few counts support this clone. The chain carries TRBV28 and TRBJ1-2, with 7 positions matching TRBD1. There are 15 residues in the CDR3. After removal of 3 bases from V and 6 bases from J, the junction contained 10 bases not matched to a gene. CDR1 and CDR2 from the germline V gene are MDHEN and SYDVKM. This CDR3 reads CASSLSRGLVHGYTF. The CDR3 DNA reads TGTGCCAGCAGTTTGTCGAGGGGGCTGGTTCATGGCTACACCTTC.

V is TRBV18 and J is TRBJ2-3, with 7 bases lining up with TRBD1. The CDR3 extends over 16 amino acids. With V trimmed by 3 bases and J by 0 bases, 6 bases remained unmatched. Germline V lookup: CDR1 KGHSH, CDR2 LQKENI. CDR3 region: CASSPRDSTSTDTQYF. The CDR3 DNA reads as TGTGCCAGCTCACCCCGGGACAGTACTAGCACAGATACGCAGTATTTT.

V is TRBV30 and J is TRBJ2-1; D possibly corresponds to TRBD2 (5 bases). The germline V gene has CDR1 GTSNPN and CDR2 SVGIG (reference sequence). CDR3 length: 12 amino acids. The ends were cut back, 5 bases at V and 2 bases at J, with 7 bases in the middle. CDR3: CAWGLAYNEQFF. Here the CDR3 DNA reads TGTGCCTGGGGACTGGCCTACAATGAGCAGTTCTTC.

The genes are TRBV5-4 and TRBJ1-4; perhaps TRBD1 as D (6 bases). This CDR3 region has 14 residues. Germline V gene sequence: CDR1 SGHNT, CDR2 YYREEE (reference sequence). Between the trimmed V and J ends, which lost 4 bases and 6 bases, there was a span of 13 bases. The CDR3 sequence is CASSQGGADEKLFF. Here the CDR3 DNA reads TGTGCCAGCAGCCAAGGGGGAGCTGATGAAAAACTGTTTTTT.

This clone was recorded a few times. V usage is TRBV7-2 and J usage is TRBJ1-4; D call uncertain. Trimming shortened V by 2 bases and J by 8 bases, and 12 bases separated the two germline ends. This CDR3 spans 14 amino acids. Germline V gene lookup returns CDR1 SGHTA and CDR2 FQGNSA. The CDR3 DNA reads as TGTGCCAGCAGCTTACGTCCGAGCCCCGAAAAACTGTTTTTT. Translated: CASSLRPSPEKLFF. The full variable domain, completed using reference TRBV7-2 and TRBJ1-4, is GAGVSQSPSNKVTEKGKDVELRCDPISGHTALYWYRQSLGQGLEFLIYFQGNSAPDKSGLPSDRFSAERTGGSVSTLTIQRTQQEDSAVYLCASSLRPSPEKLFFGSGTQLSVL.

CDR3 in DNA: TGTGCCAGCAGTCAACTGGGGGGGCCATACAATGAGCAGTTCTTC. It yields the protein CASSQLGGPYNEQFF. The chain joins TRBV27 to TRBJ2-1, with TRBD2 as a possible D gene (7 bases). Germline V CDR1 and CDR2: MNHEY, SMNVEV (reference sequence). CDR3 length equals 15 residues. The germline V and J ends were trimmed by 5 bases and 4 bases, with 15 bases remaining between them.

The chain recombines TRBV28 with TRBJ2-5; 8 nucleotides match TRBD1. Losses at the gene ends were 5 bases for V and 5 bases for J; bases not matched to a gene: 13. The CDR3 consists of 16 residues. Germline V gene data show CDR1 as MDHEN and CDR2 as SYDVKM. The CDR3 loop is CASSGPDRVVSETQYF. The DNA for the CDR3 is TGTGCCAGCAGTGGGCCGGACAGGGTAGTGTCGGAGACCCAGTACTTC. The full variable domain, with the rest looked up from reference TRBV28 and TRBJ2-5, is DVKVTQSSRYLVKRTGEKVFLECVQDMDHENMFWYRQDPGLGLRLIYFSYDVKMKEKGDIPEGYSVSREKKERFSLILESASTNQTSMYLCASSGPDRVVSETQYFGPGTRLLVL.